The 10 T cell receptor beta chains listed next were all sequenced from one sample in a study of CD4 T cells in relation to SARS-CoV-2 and coronaviruses. Clones were sequenced by immunoSEQ multiplex PCR, and TCRdb holds only the in-frame ones, with some missing. The sample lists about 29,000 clones, nearly 80% seen once, with 20% in the top ten. Their antigen targets remain unknown. CD4+ T cells from unexposed donors were obtained before the COVID-19 pandemic (2011-2018). After 10 to 11 days of culture, CD4+ T cells were isolated. The sequenced material came from CD4+ T cells from PBMCs, cultured in vitro. The origin of the receptors is a human donor in good health.

V gene TRBV19 combines with J gene TRBJ2-3; 8 nucleotides align to TRBD2. CDR3 size: 15 residues. Germline values: CDR1 LNHDA, CDR2 SQIVND (reference sequence). The J segment lost 1 base and the V segment lost 3 bases, leaving 3 bases of the junction unmatched. CDR3 bases: TGTGCCAGTAGTATTTTGCGGGAGGGCACAGATACGCAGTATTTT. Translation: CASSILREGTDTQYF.

The chain employs TRBV15 and TRBJ2-1, with D tentatively TRBD2 (7 bases). This CDR3 has 17 amino acids. Germline values: CDR1 LNHNV, CDR2 YYDKDF (reference sequence). V lost 0 bases and J 5 bases, leaving 17 bases between the germline ends. The CDR3 DNA sequence: TGTGCCACCAGCAGAGATTGGGACGGGGGGCGTCACAATGAGCAGTTCTTC. The encoded protein is CATSRDWDGGRHNEQFF.

CDR3 sequence (DNA): TGTGCCAGCAGCCAAGGGACTAGCGGGATAGGGGAGCAGTTCTTC. It translates to CASSQGTSGIGEQFF. The chain links TRBV11-2 to TRBJ2-1; 13 bases are a match to TRBD2. Losses at the gene ends were 5 bases for V and 10 bases for J; bases not matched to a gene: 8. Germline CDR1 is SGHAT and CDR2 is FQNNGV. The CDR3 extends over 15 amino acids.

The chain is built from TRBV6-5 and TRBJ1-3; D is uncertain. Germline CDR1 reads MNHEY; CDR2 reads SVGAGI. The CDR3 has 14 amino acids. Trimming shortened V by 6 bases and J by 0 bases, and 9 bases separated the two germline ends. In DNA form, the CDR3 reads TGTGCCAGCAGGAGACAAAACTCTGGAAACACCATATATTTT. This codes for CASRRQNSGNTIYF.

This clone was counted between two and nine times. V usage is TRBV14 and J usage is TRBJ2-5, with D unclear. The CDR3 spans 12 residues. Trimming pared 2 bases from V and 5 bases from J, leaving 6 bases between. Germline loops: CDR1 SGHDN, CDR2 FVKESK. The CDR3 sequence is CASSQLGETQYF. The CDR3 region has the DNA TGTGCCAGCAGCCAACTAGGGGAGACCCAGTACTTC. Combining the CDR3 with reference TRBV14 and TRBJ2-5 gives the whole variable domain EAGVTQFPSHSVIEKGQTVTLRCDPISGHDNLYWYRRVMGKEIKFLLHFVKESKQDESGMPNNRFLAERTGGTYSTLKVQPAELEDSGVYFCASSQLGETQYFGPGTRLLVL.

The V and J genes are TRBV27 and TRBJ2-4; D is unclear. In germline, CDR1 is MNHEY, CDR2 SMNVEV (reference sequence). V was cut by 5 bases and J by 6 bases, with 5 bases left in between. The CDR3 runs to 11 residues. CDR3 nucleotides: TGTGCCAGCAGTACAAGAAACATTCAGTACTTC. As protein: CASSTRNIQYF.

There are a few counts of this clone. The genes are TRBV2 and TRBJ1-1, with a tentative D call TRBD1 (5 bases). Germline V lookup: CDR1 SNHLY, CDR2 FYNNEI. V lost 4 bases, J lost 1 base, and 10 bases lay in between. The CDR3 loop spans 14 amino acids. Here the CDR3 reads CASSVAGSNTEAFF. The CDR3 bases are TGTGCCAGCAGTGTGGCAGGGTCGAACACTGAAGCTTTCTTT.

The chain joins TRBV30 to TRBJ2-7; 9 positions match TRBD2. Looked up from germline, CDR1 is GTSNPN and CDR2 is SVGIG (reference sequence). The CDR3 runs 12 residues. Losses at the gene ends were 8 bases for V and 3 bases for J; bases not matched to a gene: 5. This chain's CDR3 is CASSGSGYEQYF. The DNA of the CDR3 is TGTGCCAGTAGCGGGAGCGGCTACGAGCAGTACTTC.

The rearrangement joins TRBV7-9 to TRBJ2-7, with 7 bases identical to TRBD2. The ends lost 1 base at V and 0 bases at J; junction bases unmatched: 0. The CDR3 is 14 residues long. The V gene's germline CDR1 is SEHNR and CDR2 FQNEAQ (reference sequence). CDR3 protein: CASSLERDSYEQYF. The CDR3 nucleotides are TGTGCCAGCAGCTTAGAGCGGGACTCCTACGAGCAGTACTTC. Variable domain in full (rest from reference TRBV7-9 and TRBJ2-7): DTGVSQNPRHKITKRGQNVTFRCDPISEHNRLYWYRQTLGQGPEFLTYFQNEAQLEKSRLLSDRFSAERPKGSFSTLEIQRTEQGDSAMYLCASSLERDSYEQYFGPGTRLTVT.

V gene TRBV9 combines with J gene TRBJ2-7; either TRBD1 or TRBD2 may supply D (5 bases each). Deletions cut 7 bases from V and 3 bases from J, with 17 bases between. In germline, CDR1 is SGDLS, CDR2 YYNGEE. The length of the CDR3 is 14 residues. The DNA for the CDR3 is TGTGCCAGCGCTCGGGGCCTGGGAGACTACGAGCAGTACTTC. Translating gives CASARGLGDYEQYF.